These 2 T cell receptor beta chains were sequenced from one sample in a study of blood T cell repertoires in COVID-19. Profiled with immunoSEQ multiplex PCR; TCRdb holds only in-frame clones, not every one. The table shows 120,000 to 150,000 clones, with 85% occurring only once. The sample consisted of PBMCs or T cells enriched from blood (not recorded which). The origin of the receptors is a woman aged 40 to 55 who had recovered from COVID-19.

The chain uses TRBV27 and TRBJ1-1; D perhaps matches TRBD1 (5 bases). The germline V gene has CDR1 MNHEY and CDR2 SMNVEV (reference sequence). The CDR3 consists of 15 residues. V gave up 4 bases and J gave up 0 bases, with 12 bases separating them. The CDR3 DNA reads TGTGCCAGCAGTTCCGGGGGACGGCTGAACACTGAAGCTTTCTTT. Its protein product is CASSSGGRLNTEAFF.

This clone was seen a handful of times. The V and J genes are TRBV4-1 and TRBJ1-6; the D is unclear. The V end was cut by 1 base, the J end by 7 bases, with 17 bases between. Germline CDR1 reads MGHRA; CDR2 reads YSYEKL. This CDR3 region has 17 residues. The CDR3 sequence: CASSQVDLGFFNSPLHF. Written as DNA, the CDR3 is TGCGCCAGCAGCCAAGTTGATCTCGGGTTCTTCAATTCACCCCTCCACTTT.